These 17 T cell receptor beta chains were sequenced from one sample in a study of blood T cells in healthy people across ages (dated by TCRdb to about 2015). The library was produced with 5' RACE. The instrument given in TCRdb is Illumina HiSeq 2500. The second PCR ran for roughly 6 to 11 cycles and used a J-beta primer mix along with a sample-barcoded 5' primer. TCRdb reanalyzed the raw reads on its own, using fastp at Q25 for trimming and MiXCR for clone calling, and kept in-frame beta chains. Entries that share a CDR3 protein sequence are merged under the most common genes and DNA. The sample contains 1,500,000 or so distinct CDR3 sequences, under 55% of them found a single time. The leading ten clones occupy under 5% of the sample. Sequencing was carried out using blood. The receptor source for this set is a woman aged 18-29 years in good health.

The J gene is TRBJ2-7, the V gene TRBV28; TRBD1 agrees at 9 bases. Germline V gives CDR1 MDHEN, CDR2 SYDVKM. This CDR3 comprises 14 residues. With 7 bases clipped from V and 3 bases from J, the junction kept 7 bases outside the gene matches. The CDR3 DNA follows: TGTGCCAGCAAAACCGGGACAGGGAACTACGAGCAGTACTTC. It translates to CASKTGTGNYEQYF.

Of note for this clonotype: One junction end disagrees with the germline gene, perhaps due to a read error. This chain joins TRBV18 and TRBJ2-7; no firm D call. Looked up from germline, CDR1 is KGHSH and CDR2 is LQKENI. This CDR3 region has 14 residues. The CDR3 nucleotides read TGTGCCAGCTCATCACGGGCAGCCTCCTACGAGGAGTACTTC. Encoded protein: CASSSRAASYEEYF.

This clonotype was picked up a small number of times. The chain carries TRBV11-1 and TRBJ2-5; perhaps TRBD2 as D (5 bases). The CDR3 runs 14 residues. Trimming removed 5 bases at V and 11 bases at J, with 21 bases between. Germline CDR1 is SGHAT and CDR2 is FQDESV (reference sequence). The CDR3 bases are TGTGCCAGCAGCGACCCAGGCCTCCGGGGTAAGCAGTACTTC. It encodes CASSDPGLRGKQYF.

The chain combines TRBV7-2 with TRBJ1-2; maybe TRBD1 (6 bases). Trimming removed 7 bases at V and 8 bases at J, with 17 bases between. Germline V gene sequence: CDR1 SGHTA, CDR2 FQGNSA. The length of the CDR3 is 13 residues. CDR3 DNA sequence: TGTGCCAGCAACGAAGGGGGGGGAGGCGGCTACACCTTC. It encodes CASNEGGGGGYTF. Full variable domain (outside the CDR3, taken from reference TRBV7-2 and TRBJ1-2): GAGVSQSPSNKVTEKGKDVELRCDPISGHTALYWYRQSLGQGLEFLIYFQGNSAPDKSGLPSDRFSAERTGGSVSTLTIQRTQQEDSAVYLCASNEGGGGGYTFGSGTRLTVV.

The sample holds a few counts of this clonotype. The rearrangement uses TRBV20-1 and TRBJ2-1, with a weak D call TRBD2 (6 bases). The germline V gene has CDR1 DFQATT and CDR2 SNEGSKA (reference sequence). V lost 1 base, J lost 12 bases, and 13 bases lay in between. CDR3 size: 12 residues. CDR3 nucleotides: TGCAGTGCTAGAGTTAGCGGAGGCTCGCAGTTCTTC. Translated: CSARVSGGSQFF.

The CDR3 here is CSARDPARVGQPQHF. The CDR3, as DNA: TGCAGTGCTAGAGATCCGGCGAGGGTAGGGCAGCCCCAGCATTTT. V usage is TRBV20-1 and J usage is TRBJ1-5; D uncertain. CDR1 and CDR2 (germline): DFQATT, SNEGSKA (reference sequence). V dropped 0 bases and J dropped 7 bases, with 16 bases sitting between them. CDR3 length: 15 residues.

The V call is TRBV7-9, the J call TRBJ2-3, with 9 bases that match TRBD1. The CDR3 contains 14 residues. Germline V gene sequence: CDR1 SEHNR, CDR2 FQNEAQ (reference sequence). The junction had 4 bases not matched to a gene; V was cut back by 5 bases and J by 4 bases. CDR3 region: CASSTDRGADTQYF. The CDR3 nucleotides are TGTGCCAGCAGCACGGACAGGGGTGCAGATACGCAGTATTTT.

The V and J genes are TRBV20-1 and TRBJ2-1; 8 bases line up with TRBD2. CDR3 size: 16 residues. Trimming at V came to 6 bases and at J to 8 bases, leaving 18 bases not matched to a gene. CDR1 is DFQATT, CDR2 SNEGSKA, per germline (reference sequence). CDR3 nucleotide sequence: TGCAGTGCAGATGGGGGACTAGTGGGGGGAGTCGATGAGCAGTTCTTC. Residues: CSADGGLVGGVDEQFF.

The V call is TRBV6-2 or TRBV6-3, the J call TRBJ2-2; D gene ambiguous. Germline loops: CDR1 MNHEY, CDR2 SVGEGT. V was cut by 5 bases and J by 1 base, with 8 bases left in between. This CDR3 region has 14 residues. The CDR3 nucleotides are TGTGCCAGCAGTACGCTTCTGAACACCGGGGAGCTGTTTTTT. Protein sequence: CASSTLLNTGELFF.

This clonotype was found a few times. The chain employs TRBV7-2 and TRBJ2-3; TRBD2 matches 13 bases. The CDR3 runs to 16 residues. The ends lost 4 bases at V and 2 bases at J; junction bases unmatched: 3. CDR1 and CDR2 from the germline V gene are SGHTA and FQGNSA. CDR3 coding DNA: TGTGCCAGCAGCTCGACTAGCGGGGGGTACACAGATACGCAGTATTTT. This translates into CASSSTSGGYTDTQYF.

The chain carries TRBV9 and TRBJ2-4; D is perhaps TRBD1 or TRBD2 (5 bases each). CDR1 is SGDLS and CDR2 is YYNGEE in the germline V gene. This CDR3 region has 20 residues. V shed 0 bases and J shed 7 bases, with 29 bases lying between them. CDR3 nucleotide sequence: TGTGCCAGCAGCGTAGGGAGTGGGTCTCTGGGGGACCGCCCCAGGAACATTCAGTACTTC. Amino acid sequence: CASSVGSGSLGDRPRNIQYF.

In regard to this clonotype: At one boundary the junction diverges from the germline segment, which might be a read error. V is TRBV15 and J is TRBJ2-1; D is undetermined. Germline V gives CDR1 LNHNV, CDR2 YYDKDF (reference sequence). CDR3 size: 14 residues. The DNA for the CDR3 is TGTGCCACCGGCAGAGATGTAGCAGTTCAGGAGCAGTTCTTC. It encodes CATGRDVAVQEQFF.

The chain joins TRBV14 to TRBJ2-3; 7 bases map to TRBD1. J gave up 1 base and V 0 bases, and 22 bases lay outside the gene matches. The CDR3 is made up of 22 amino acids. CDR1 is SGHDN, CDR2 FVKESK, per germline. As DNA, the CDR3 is TGTGCCAGCAGCCAAGATTCCCCGGGGCTCGTGGAGACAGGGCTGGGCACAGATACGCAGTATTTT. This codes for CASSQDSPGLVETGLGTDTQYF.

CDR3 nucleotides: TGTGCCAGCAGCCCAAAAAGGGGGGAGCTGTTTTTT. This sequence encodes CASSPKRGELFF. The V call is TRBV7-2, the J call TRBJ2-2; D uncertain. Trimming cost V 5 bases and J 8 bases, with 9 bases left between them. The germline V gene has CDR1 SGHTA and CDR2 FQGNSA. The CDR3 is 12 residues long.

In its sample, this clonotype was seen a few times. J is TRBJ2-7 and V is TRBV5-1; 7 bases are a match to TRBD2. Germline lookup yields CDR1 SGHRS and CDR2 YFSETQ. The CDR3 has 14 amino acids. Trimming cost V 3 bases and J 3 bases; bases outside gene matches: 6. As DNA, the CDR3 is TGCGCCAGCAGCTCACCGACTAGCTTCTACGAGCAGTACTTC. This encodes CASSSPTSFYEQYF.

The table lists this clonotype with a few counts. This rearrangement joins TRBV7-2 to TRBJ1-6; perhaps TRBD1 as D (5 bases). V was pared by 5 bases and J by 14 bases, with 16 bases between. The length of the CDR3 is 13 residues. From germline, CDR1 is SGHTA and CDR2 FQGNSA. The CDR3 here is CASSPFQGFTLHF. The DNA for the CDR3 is TGTGCCAGCAGCCCCTTCCAGGGATTCACCCTCCACTTT.

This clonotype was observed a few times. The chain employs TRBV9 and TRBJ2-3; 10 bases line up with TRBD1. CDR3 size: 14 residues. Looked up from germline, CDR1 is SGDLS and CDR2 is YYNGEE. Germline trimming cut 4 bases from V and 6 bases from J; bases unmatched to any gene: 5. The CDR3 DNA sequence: TGTGCCAGCAGCCCCGACAGGGGGCAGGATACGCAGTATTTT. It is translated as CASSPDRGQDTQYF.